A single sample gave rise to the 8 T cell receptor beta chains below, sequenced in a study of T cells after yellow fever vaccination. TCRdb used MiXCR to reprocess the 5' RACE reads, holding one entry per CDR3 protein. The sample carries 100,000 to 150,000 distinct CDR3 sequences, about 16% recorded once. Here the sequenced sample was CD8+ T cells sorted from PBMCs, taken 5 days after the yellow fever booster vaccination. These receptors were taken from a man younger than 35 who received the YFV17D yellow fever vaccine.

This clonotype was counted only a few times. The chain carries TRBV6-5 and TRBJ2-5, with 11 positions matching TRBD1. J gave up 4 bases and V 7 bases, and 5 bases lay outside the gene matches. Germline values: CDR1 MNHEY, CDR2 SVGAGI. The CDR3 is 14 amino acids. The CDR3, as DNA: TGTGCCAGCACCGGACAGGGGGCCGGAGAGACCCAGTACTTC. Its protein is CASTGQGAGETQYF.

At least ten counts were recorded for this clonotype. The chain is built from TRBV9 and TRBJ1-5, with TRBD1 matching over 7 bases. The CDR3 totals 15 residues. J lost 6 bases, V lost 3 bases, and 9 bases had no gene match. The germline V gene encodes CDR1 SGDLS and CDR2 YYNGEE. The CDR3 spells CASSASGGWGQPQHF. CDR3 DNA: TGTGCCAGCAGCGCCTCAGGGGGTTGGGGTCAGCCCCAGCATTTT.

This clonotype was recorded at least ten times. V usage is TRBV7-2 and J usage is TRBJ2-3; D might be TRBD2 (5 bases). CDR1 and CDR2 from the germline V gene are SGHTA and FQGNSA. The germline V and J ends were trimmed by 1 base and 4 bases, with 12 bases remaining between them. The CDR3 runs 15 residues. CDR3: CASSLDGLAPDTQYF. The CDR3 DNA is TGTGCCAGCAGCTTAGACGGGCTAGCCCCAGATACGCAGTATTTT.

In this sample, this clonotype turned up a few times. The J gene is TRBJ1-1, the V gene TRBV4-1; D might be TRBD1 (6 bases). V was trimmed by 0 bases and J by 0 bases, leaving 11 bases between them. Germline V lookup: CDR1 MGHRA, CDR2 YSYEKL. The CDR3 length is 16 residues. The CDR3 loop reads CASSQDRGTVNTEAFF. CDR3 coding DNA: TGCGCCAGCAGCCAAGATAGGGGGACGGTGAACACTGAAGCTTTCTTT.

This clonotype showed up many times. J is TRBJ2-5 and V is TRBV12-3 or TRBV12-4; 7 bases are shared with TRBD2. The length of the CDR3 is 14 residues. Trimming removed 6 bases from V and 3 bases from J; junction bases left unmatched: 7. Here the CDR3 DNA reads TGTGCCAGCAGAACTGGACTAGTAGAAGAGACCCAGTACTTC. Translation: CASRTGLVEETQYF.

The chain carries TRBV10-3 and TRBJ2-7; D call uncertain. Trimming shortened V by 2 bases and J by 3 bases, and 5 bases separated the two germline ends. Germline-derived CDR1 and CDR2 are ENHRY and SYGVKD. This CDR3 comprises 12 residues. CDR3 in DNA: TGTGCCATCAGTGAGCCACACTACGAGCAGTACTTC. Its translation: CAISEPHYEQYF.

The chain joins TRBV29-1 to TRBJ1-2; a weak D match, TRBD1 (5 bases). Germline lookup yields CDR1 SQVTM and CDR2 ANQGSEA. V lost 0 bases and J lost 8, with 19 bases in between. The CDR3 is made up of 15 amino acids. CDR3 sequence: CSVEDPGLSTSGYTF. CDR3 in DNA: TGCAGCGTTGAAGATCCGGGACTCAGCACCTCGGGCTACACCTTC. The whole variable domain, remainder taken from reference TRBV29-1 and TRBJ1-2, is SAVISQKPSRDICQRGTSLTIQCQVDSQVTMMFWYRQQPGQSLTLIATANQGSEATYESGFVIDKFPISRPNLTFSTLTVSNMSPEDSSIYLCSVEDPGLSTSGYTFGSGTRLTVV.

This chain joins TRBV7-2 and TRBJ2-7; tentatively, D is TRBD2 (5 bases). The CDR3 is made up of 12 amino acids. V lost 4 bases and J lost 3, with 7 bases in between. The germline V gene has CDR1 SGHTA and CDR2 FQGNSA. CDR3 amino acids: CASSWGDYEQYV. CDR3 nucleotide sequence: TGTGCCAGCAGCTGGGGAGACTACGAGCAGTACGTC.